This is a list of T cell receptor beta chains from one sample in a study of OX40 agonist ivuxolimab in advanced cancers. TCRdb keeps only in-frame clones here, not all; method: immunoSEQ multiplex PCR. The sample contains about 70,000 clones, around 84% of which appear only once. The sequenced sample was CD4+ or CD8+ T cells sorted from blood, obtained in a trial of the OX40 agonist ivuxolimab. These receptors all stem from an adult with an advanced solid tumor such as melanoma, head and neck, liver or kidney cancer. CDR3s include the opening cysteine and the closing phenylalanine or tryptophan. The D gene is left open where the match is weak. Clone size appears in some rows only: once, few, many, or a class for an expanded clone.

D	size	length	V	J	DNA	CDR3
.	.	14	TRBV18	TRBJ1-2	TGTGCCAGCTCACCGACCGGGACCCCAGAGGGCTACACCTTC	CASSPTGTPEGYTF
TRBD1	.	15	TRBV5-1	TRBJ1-1	TGCGCCAGCAGCCTTGAAGGGGGCGCAGTCACTGAAGCTTTCTTT	CASSLEGGAVTEAFF
.	.	16	TRBV5-8	TRBJ2-7	TGTGCCAGCAGCCCAGGGTATCCCAACAGGCCCTACGAGCAGTACTTC	CASSPGYPNRPYEQYF
.	.	15	TRBV13	TRBJ1-4	TGTGCCAGCAGCCCCGGCGTCCTGGAGAATGAAAAACTGTTTTTT	CASSPGVLENEKLFF
.	.	13	TRBV25-1	TRBJ2-5	TGTGCCAGCAGTGAATGGATGAGTGAGACCCAGTACTTC	CASSEWMSETQYF
.	.	15	TRBV7-2	TRBJ2-3	TGTGCCAGCAGCTTTCAGCAGGGGAGCACAGATACGCAGTATTTT	CASSFQQGSTDTQYF
.	.	14	TRBV7-9	TRBJ2-3	TGTGCCAGCAGCTTAGTGGCCATTACAGATACGCAGTATTTT	CASSLVAITDTQYF
TRBD1	few	14	TRBV4-2	TRBJ1-2	TGTGCCAGCAGCCGGTGGGACAGGGGGTTAGGCTACACCTTC	CASSRWDRGLGYTF
.	.	15	TRBV4-2	TRBJ2-3	TGTGCCAGCAGCGGAACGACGGTCTCCACAGATACGCAGTATTTT	CASSGTTVSTDTQYF
TRBD2	.	15	TRBV18	TRBJ2-7	TGTGCCAGCTCAAGGACTAGCGGGAGCTCCTACGAGCAGTACTTC	CASSRTSGSSYEQYF
.	.	14	TRBV18	TRBJ1-1	TGTGCCAGCTCACTCGGGGGGCGCGATACTGAAGCTTTCTTT	CASSLGGRDTEAFF
TRBD1	.	15	TRBV7-2	TRBJ2-4	TGTGCCAGCAGCTTAGGAGGGACAGGAAAAAACATTCAGTACTTC	CASSLGGTGKNIQYF
TRBD1	.	14	TRBV27	TRBJ2-3	TGTGCCAGCAGTGTGGACAGGGAACGAAATACGCAGTATTTT	CASSVDRERNTQYF
.	.	15	TRBV5-1	TRBJ1-3	TGCGCCAGCAGCTTGGCCGGCAACTCTGGAAACACCATATATTTT	CASSLAGNSGNTIYF
.	.	12	TRBV27	TRBJ2-7	TGTGCCAGCATCGGGTCCGGGGACGAGCAGTACTTC	CASIGSGDEQYF
.	.	14	TRBV28	TRBJ1-5	TGTGCCAGCATCTCCCAGGGGTGGGGTCAGCCCCAGCATTTT	CASISQGWGQPQHF
.	few	13	TRBV7-2	TRBJ1-1	TGTGCCAGCAGAAGCCGGGAGAACACTGAAGCTTTCTTT	CASRSRENTEAFF
.	.	13	TRBV28	TRBJ2-5	TGTGCCAGCAGATCCGGGAGCAAAGAGACCCAGTACTTC	CASRSGSKETQYF
TRBD2	.	14	TRBV7-2	TRBJ2-7	TGTGCCAGCAGCAGGGGACTAGCTTCCTACGAGCAGTACTTC	CASSRGLASYEQYF
.	.	15	TRBV19	TRBJ1-1	TGTGCCAGTGTATCTATCGACAGTTTGAACACTGAAGCTTTCTTT	CASVSIDSLNTEAFF
.	.	14	TRBV2	TRBJ1-1	TGTGCCAGCAGTATCGATCAGTTGAACACTGAAGCTTTCTTT	CASSIDQLNTEAFF
TRBD1	.	14	TRBV7-2	TRBJ1-4	TGTGCCAGCAGCTTAGGGACAGGGAGGGAAAAACTGTTTTTT	CASSLGTGREKLFF
TRBD2	.	16	TRBV25-1	TRBJ2-3	TGTGCCAGCAGTCCCTGGGGACTAGCGGGGGAAGATACGCAGTATTTT	CASSPWGLAGEDTQYF
.	.	15	TRBV6-5	TRBJ1-3	TGTGCCAGCAGCCGGTGGGGGGCTAGAGGAAACACCATATATTTT	CASSRWGARGNTIYF
.	.	15	TRBV2	TRBJ2-3	TGTGCCAGCAGTGACATAGGGGGAGGTACAGATACGCAGTATTTT	CASSDIGGGTDTQYF
.	.	15	TRBV19	TRBJ2-5	TGTGCCAGTAGTATAGTAGGCCAAGACCAAGAGACCCAGTACTTC	CASSIVGQDQETQYF
TRBD1	.	14	TRBV18	TRBJ1-5	TGTGCCAGCTCCCCGGGACAGGGGGATCAGCCCCAGCATTTT	CASSPGQGDQPQHF
TRBD1	.	13	TRBV4-3	TRBJ1-1	TGCGCCAGCAGCAGGGGGCAGATCACTGAAGCTTTCTTT	CASSRGQITEAFF
.	.	16	TRBV21-1	TRBJ1-2	TGTGCCAGCAGCAAACGGAATGGGGCAACTAACTATGGCTACACCTTC	CASSKRNGATNYGYTF
.	.	16	TRBV5-6	TRBJ1-4	TGTGCCAGCAGCCAAGCCAACCGGGGGACTAATGAAAAACTGTTTTTT	CASSQANRGTNEKLFF
TRBD2	once	14	TRBV6-4	TRBJ2-2	TGTGCCAGCAGTGACGAACTAGCGACCGGGGAGCTGTTTTTT	CASSDELATGELFF
.	.	15	TRBV6-1	TRBJ1-1	TGTGCCAGCAGCCAACCGGGAGCGAGGTCCACTGAAGCTTTCTTT	CASSQPGARSTEAFF
.	.	13	TRBV5-8	TRBJ1-6	TGTGCCAGCAGCTTGGACGGTTATTCACCCCTCCACTTT	CASSLDGYSPLHF
.	.	16	TRBV7-8	TRBJ1-6	TGTGCCAGCAGCTTAGAGGGGGGCTCCTATAATTCACCCCTCCACTTT	CASSLEGGSYNSPLHF
.	.	14	TRBV2	TRBJ2-7	TGTGCCAGCAGTGATACAGGGCCGACCTACGAGCAGTACTTC	CASSDTGPTYEQYF
.	.	13	TRBV7-9	TRBJ1-1	TGTGCCAGCACCGCAGGGCGGAACACTGAAGCTTTCTTT	CASTAGRNTEAFF
.	.	15	TRBV19	TRBJ2-5	TGTGCCAGTAGTATGGAAGGACTACCGGGGGAGACCCAGTACTTC	CASSMEGLPGETQYF
TRBD1	.	17	TRBV7-9	TRBJ2-5	TGTGCCAGCAGCTTAGCGGACAGGCTCACCTCTCAAGAGACCCAGTACTTC	CASSLADRLTSQETQYF
.	once	13	TRBV5-4	TRBJ2-3	TGTGCCAGCAGCTTGGGGGCCACAGATACGCAGTATTTT	CASSLGATDTQYF
TRBD1	few	13	TRBV7-2	TRBJ2-1	TGTGCCAGCAGCTTGACAGGGGGTAATGAGCAGTTCTTC	CASSLTGGNEQFF
.	.	12	TRBV19	TRBJ2-1	TGTGCCAGTAGTAAGGGCCCCTATGAGCAGTTCTTC	CASSKGPYEQFF
.	.	15	TRBV15	TRBJ1-5	TGTGCCACCAGCGGGACTGCCCCAGGGCGGCAGCCCCAGCATTTT	CATSGTAPGRQPQHF
.	once	16	TRBV10-3	TRBJ2-3	TGTGCCATCAGTGAGTCGTTCGGTGGGGACCCAGATACGCAGTATTTT	CAISESFGGDPDTQYF
TRBD2	.	14	TRBV7-7	TRBJ2-3	TGTGCCAGCAGCCCGCGTCTAGCGGCAGATACGCAGTATTTT	CASSPRLAADTQYF
.	.	12	TRBV2	TRBJ2-3	TGTGCCAGCAGTGAGGGGGCTGATACGCAGTATTTT	CASSEGADTQYF
.	.	16	TRBV5-4	TRBJ2-7	TGTGCCAGCAGCACTTACCTGACAGGCGGGGGCTACGAGCAGTACTTC	CASSTYLTGGGYEQYF
.	.	15	TRBV4-3	TRBJ2-7	TGCGCCAGCAGCCCTCGAGCAGGGTGGGGGGACGAGCAGTACTTC	CASSPRAGWGDEQYF
.	.	14	TRBV7-2	TRBJ2-1	TGTGCCAGCAGCTTAGCCGGGGCCTACAATGAGCAGTTCTTC	CASSLAGAYNEQFF
TRBD1	.	16	TRBV19	TRBJ1-1	TGTGCCAGTAGTATAGGGGGCACAGGGGGTGGGACTGAAGCTTTCTTT	CASSIGGTGGGTEAFF
.	.	15	TRBV4-3	TRBJ2-5	TGCGCCAGCAGCCAAGATTTAACGAGGCCGGAGACCCAGTACTTC	CASSQDLTRPETQYF
.	.	12	TRBV28	TRBJ2-5	TGTGCCAGCAGTGAGGGCCAAGAGACCCAGTACTTC	CASSEGQETQYF
TRBD1	few	14	TRBV28	TRBJ1-1	TGTGCCAGCAGCCCTACAGGGGCCGTCACTGAAGCTTTCTTT	CASSPTGAVTEAFF
TRBD1	.	15	TRBV6-5	TRBJ1-5	TGTGCCAGCAGTTCTAGGACAGGGGCCTATCAGCCCCAGCATTTT	CASSSRTGAYQPQHF
.	.	14	TRBV28	TRBJ1-4	TGTGCCAGCGGCCCAGGGTCAACTAATGAAAAACTGTTTTTT	CASGPGSTNEKLFF
TRBD1	.	15	TRBV6-5	TRBJ1-4	TGTGCCAGCAGTTCTATGACAGGGGCTAATGAAAAACTGTTTTTT	CASSSMTGANEKLFF
.	once	15	TRBV19	TRBJ2-7	TGTGCCAGTAGTATAGCTTGGGGCGGTAGCTACGAGCAGTACTTC	CASSIAWGGSYEQYF
TRBD1	few	15	TRBV28	TRBJ1-5	TGTGCCAGCAGTTCCGGGACAGATGGCAATCAGCCCCAGCATTTT	CASSSGTDGNQPQHF
TRBD1	.	14	TRBV2	TRBJ1-1	TGTGCCAGCATCCCTGACAGGGGTAACACTGAAGCTTTCTTT	CASIPDRGNTEAFF
TRBD1	medium-sized	15	TRBV4-3	TRBJ2-7	TGCGCCAGCAGCCAAGAGAGCCAGGGGGCGGTCGAGCAGTACTTC	CASSQESQGAVEQYF
.	.	15	TRBV15	TRBJ1-3	TGTGCCACCAGCAGAGAGGGGGGGAGTGGAAACACCATATATTTT	CATSREGGSGNTIYF